Described below is a single TCR beta chain sequence and its context. Its specificity is unknown. Within Nashville, Tennessee resided all donors, each a Caucasian adult. The input for sorted-subset replicate PCRs was around 0.2 ug DNA, some 28,000 T cell genomes. Libraries were prepared by immunoSEQ multiplex PCR; TCRdb keeps only in-frame clonotypes and omits some of them. This table has about 600,000 clones, about 97% appearing once. This specimen comes from a study of shared clonotypes between healthy human individuals. General observations from the study: At large depth, rarefaction still showed sorted-subset sequencing to be incomplete. Clonotypes not shared had lower generation probabilities than those common to all four donors.

The CDR3 consists of 16 residues. Trimming at V came to 5 bases and at J to 0 bases, leaving 7 bases not matched to a gene. Germline CDR1 and CDR2: SEHNR and FQNEAQ (reference sequence). The sequence was collected from a young woman in good health. J is TRBJ2-1 and V is TRBV7-9; 7 bases agree with TRBD2. Sequenced input: naive CD4+ T cells sorted from blood. Described subset: CD45RA+ positively selected. The DNA of the CDR3 is TGTGCCAGCAGCGCCGGGGCGGGAGACTCCTACAATGAGCAGTTCTTC. It translates to CASSAGAGDSYNEQFF.